Listed here is a single T cell receptor (beta chain). Germline lookup yields CDR1 SGHVS and CDR2 FNYEAQ. The CDR3 covers 17 residues. V lost 1 base to trimming and J lost 6 bases, with 18 bases between them. The sample belongs to a study of T-cell reconstitution after alpha-beta-depleted transplantation in children. Unique molecular identifiers were used to barcode this TCRbeta library. One entry per CDR3 protein results from TCRdb running MiXCR on the PCR reads. The sample holds some 340,000 distinct CDR3 sequences, over 9% seen once. This TCR came from a human donor who donated a stem cell graft to a child with acute lymphoblastic leukemia. The sample here was PBMCs from the stem cell graft donor, taken from the stem cell graft. The genes are TRBV7-6 and TRBJ2-2; D is perhaps TRBD1 or TRBD2 (5 bases each). CDR3 loop: CASSLVLDSGGPGELFF. The CDR3 DNA follows: TGTGCCAGCAGCTTAGTTCTTGACAGCGGTGGCCCCGGGGAGCTGTTTTTT.